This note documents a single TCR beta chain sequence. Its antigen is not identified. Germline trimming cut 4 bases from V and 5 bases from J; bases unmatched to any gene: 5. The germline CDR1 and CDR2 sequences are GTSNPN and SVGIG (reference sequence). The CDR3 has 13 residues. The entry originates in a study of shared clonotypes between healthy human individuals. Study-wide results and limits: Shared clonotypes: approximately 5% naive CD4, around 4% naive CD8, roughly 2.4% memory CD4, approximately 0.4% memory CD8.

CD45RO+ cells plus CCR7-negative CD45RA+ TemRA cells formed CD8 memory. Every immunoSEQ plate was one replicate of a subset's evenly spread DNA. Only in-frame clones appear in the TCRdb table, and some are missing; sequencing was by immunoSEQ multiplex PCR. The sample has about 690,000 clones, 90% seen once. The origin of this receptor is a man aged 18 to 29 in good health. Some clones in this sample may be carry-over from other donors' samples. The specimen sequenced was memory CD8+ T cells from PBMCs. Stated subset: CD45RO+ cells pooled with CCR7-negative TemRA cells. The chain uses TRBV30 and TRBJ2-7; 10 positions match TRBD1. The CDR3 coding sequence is TGTGCCTGGACGACAGGGGGCTGGAACGAGCAGTACTTC. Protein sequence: CAWTTGGWNEQYF.